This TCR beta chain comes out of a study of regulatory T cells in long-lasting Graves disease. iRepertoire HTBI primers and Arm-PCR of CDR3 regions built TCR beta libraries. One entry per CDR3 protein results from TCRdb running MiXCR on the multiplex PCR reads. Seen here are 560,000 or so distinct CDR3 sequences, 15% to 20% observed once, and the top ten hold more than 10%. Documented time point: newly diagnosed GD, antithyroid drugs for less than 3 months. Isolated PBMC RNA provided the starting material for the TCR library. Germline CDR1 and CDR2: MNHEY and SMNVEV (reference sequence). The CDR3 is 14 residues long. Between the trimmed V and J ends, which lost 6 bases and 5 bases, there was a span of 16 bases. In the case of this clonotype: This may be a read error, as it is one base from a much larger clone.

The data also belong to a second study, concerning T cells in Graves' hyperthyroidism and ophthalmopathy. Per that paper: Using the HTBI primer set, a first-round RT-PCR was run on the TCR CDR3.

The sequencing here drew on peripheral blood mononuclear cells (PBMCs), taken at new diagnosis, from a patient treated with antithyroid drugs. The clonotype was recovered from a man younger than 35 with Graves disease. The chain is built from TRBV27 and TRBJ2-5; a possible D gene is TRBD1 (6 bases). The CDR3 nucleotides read TGTGCCAGCAGATTCCACAGGGAAGGGGAGACCCAGTACTTC. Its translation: CASRFHREGETQYF.